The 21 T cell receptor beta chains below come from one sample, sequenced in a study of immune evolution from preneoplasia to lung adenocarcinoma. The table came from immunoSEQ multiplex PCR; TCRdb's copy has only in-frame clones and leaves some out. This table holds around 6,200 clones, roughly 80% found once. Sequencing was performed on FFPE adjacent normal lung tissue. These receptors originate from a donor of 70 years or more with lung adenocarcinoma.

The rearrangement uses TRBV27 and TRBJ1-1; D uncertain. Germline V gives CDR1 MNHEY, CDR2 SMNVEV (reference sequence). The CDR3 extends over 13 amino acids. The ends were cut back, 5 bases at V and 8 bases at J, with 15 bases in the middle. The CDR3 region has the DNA TGTGCCAGCAGTCATCTTGACACAGCCGAAGCTTTCTTT. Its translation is CASSHLDTAEAFF.

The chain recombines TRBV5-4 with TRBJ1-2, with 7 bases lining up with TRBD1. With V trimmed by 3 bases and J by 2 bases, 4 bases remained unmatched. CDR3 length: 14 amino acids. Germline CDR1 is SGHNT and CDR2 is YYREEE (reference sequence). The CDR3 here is CASSSGQLNYGYTF. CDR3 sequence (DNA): TGTGCCAGCAGCTCGGGACAGTTAAACTATGGCTACACCTTC.

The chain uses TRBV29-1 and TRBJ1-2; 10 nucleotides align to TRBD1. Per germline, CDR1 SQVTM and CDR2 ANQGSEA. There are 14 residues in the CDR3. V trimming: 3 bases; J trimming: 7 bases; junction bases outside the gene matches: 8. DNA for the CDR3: TGCAGCGTTGAGACAGGGGGCATGGGGCGTGGCTACACCTTC. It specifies CSVETGGMGRGYTF.

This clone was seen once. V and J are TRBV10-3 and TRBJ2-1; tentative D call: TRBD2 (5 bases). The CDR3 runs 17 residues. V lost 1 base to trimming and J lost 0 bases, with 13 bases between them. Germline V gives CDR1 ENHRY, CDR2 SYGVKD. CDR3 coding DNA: TGTGCCATCAGTGAGTTTCTTGGAGGTTCCTCCTACAATGAGCAGTTCTTC. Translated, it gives CAISEFLGGSSYNEQFF.

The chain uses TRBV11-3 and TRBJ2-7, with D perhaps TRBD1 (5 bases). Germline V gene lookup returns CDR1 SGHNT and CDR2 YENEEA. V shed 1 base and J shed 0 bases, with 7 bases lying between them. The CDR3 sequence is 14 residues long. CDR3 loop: CASSLGTNSYEQYF. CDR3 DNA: TGTGCCAGCAGCTTAGGGACAAACTCCTACGAGCAGTACTTC.

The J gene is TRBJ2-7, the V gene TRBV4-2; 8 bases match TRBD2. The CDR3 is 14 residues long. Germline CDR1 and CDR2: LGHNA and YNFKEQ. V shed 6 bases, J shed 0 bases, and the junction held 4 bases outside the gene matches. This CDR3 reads CASSRGGSSYEQYF. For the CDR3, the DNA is TGTGCCAGCAGTCGGGGGGGGTCCTCCTACGAGCAGTACTTC.

CDR3 sequence reads: CASSLSLGENQPQHF. CDR3 in DNA: TGTGCCAGCAGCTTGTCATTGGGGGAGAATCAGCCCCAGCATTTT. The chain is built from TRBV7-2 and TRBJ1-5; weak D call: TRBD1 (5 bases). This CDR3 region has 15 residues. Trimming took off 3 bases at V and 4 bases at J, with 13 bases between the two ends. The germline V gene has CDR1 SGHTA and CDR2 FQGNSA. Full variable domain (rest looked up from reference TRBV7-2 and TRBJ1-5): GAGVSQSPSNKVTEKGKDVELRCDPISGHTALYWYRQSLGQGLEFLIYFQGNSAPDKSGLPSDRFSAERTGGSVSTLTIQRTQQEDSAVYLCASSLSLGENQPQHFGDGTRLSIL.

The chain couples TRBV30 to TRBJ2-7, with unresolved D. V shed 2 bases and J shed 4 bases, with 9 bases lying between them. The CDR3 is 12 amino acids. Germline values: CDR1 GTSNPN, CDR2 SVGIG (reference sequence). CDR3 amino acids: CAWSQVLYEQYF. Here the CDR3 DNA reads TGTGCCTGGAGTCAAGTGTTGTACGAGCAGTACTTC. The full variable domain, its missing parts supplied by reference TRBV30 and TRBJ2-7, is SQTIHQWPATLVQPVGSPLSLECTVEGTSNPNLYWYRQAAGRGLQLLFYSVGIGQISSEVPQNLSASRPQDRQFILSSKKLLLSDSGFYLCAWSQVLYEQYFGPGTRLTVT.

The CDR3, as DNA: TGCGCCAGCAGCCAAGGGAGGACAGGGGCAACTTTGGCTAATGAAAAACTGTTTTTT. Its protein is CASSQGRTGATLANEKLFF. This sequence joins TRBV4-1 and TRBJ1-4; 9 bases line up with TRBD1. Germline V gene lookup returns CDR1 MGHRA and CDR2 YSYEKL. With 1 base clipped from V and 3 bases from J, the junction kept 12 bases outside the gene matches. CDR3 size: 19 residues.

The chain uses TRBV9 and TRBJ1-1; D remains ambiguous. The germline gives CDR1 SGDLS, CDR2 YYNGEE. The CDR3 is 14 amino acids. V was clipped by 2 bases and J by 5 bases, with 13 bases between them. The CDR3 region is CASSVVVKTTEAFF. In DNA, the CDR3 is TGTGCCAGCAGCGTCGTGGTTAAGACAACTGAAGCTTTCTTT. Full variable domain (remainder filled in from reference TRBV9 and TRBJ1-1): DSGVTQTPKHLITATGQRVTLRCSPRSGDLSVYWYQQSLDQGLQFLIQYYNGEERAKGNILERFSAQQFPDLHSELNLSSLELGDSALYFCASSVVVKTTEAFFGQGTRLTVV.

The CDR3 DNA reads TGTGCCAGCTCACCATACGGGTCTACCCATCTGAACTCCCTAAATCAGCCCCAGCATTTT. Amino acids: CASSPYGSTHLNSLNQPQHF. The chain joins TRBV18 to TRBJ1-5; no definite D call. The length of the CDR3 is 20 residues. From germline, CDR1 is KGHSH and CDR2 LQKENI. Trimming took 2 bases from V and 4 from J, leaving 27 bases between them.

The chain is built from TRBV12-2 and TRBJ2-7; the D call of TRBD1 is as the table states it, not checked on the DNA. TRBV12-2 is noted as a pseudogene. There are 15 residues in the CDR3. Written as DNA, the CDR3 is TGTGCAAGTCGCTTCTTACAGGAGAGCTCCTACGAGCAGTACTTC. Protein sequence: CASRFLQESSYEQYF.

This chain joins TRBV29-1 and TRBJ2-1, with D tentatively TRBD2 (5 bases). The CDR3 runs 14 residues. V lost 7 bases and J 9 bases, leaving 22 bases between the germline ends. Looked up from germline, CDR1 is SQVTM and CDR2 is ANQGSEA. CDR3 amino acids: CSAIFWTRGGEQFF. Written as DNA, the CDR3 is TGCAGCGCTATATTCTGGACCCGGGGTGGTGAGCAGTTCTTC.

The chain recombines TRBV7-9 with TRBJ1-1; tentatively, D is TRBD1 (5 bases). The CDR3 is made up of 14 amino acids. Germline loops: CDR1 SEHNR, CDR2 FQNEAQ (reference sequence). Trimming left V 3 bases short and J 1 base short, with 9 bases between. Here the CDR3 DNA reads TGTGCCAGCAGCTTGGACATTACGAACACTGAAGCTTTCTTT. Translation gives CASSLDITNTEAFF.

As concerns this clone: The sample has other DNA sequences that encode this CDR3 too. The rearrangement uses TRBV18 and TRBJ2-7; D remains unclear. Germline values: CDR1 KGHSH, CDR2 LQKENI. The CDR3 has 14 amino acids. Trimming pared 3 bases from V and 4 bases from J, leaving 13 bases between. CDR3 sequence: CASSPPGSPYEQYF. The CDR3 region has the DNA TGTGCCAGCTCACCTCCCGGGTCCCCTTACGAGCAGTACTTC.

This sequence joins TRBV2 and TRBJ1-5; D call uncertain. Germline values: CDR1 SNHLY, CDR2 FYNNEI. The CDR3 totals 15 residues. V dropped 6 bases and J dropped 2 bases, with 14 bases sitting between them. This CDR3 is CASRGEVGGNQPQHF. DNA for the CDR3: TGTGCCAGCAGGGGAGAGGTAGGTGGCAATCAGCCCCAGCATTTT. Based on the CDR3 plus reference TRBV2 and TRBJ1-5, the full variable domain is EPEVTQTPSHQVTQMGQEVILRCVPISNHLYFYWYRQILGQKVEFLVSFYNNEISEKSEIFDDQFSVERPDGSNFTLKIRSTKLEDSAMYFCASRGEVGGNQPQHFGDGTRLSIL.

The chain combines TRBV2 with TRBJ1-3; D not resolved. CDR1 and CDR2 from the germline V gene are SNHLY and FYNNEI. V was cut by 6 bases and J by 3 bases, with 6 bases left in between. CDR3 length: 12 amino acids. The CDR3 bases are TGTGCCAGCAGGGAGGGTGGAAACACCATATATTTT. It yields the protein CASREGGNTIYF.

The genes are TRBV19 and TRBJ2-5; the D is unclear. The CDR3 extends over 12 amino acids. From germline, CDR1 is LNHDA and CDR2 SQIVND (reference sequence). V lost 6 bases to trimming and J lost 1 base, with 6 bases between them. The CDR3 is CASSESQETQYF. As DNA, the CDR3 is TGTGCCAGTAGCGAATCCCAAGAGACCCAGTACTTC.

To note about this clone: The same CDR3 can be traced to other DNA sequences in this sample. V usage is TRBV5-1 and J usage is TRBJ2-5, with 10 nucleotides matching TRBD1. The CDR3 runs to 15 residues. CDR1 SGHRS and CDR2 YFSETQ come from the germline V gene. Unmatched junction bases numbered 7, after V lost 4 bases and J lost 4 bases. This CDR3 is CASSPGQGNAETQYF. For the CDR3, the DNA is TGCGCCAGCAGCCCGGGACAGGGGAACGCAGAGACCCAGTACTTC.

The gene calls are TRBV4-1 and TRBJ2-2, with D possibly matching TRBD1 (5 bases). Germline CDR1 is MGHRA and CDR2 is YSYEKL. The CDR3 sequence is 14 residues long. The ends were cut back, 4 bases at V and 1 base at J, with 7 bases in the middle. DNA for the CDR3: TGCGCCAGCAGCCCCCAGGGGAACACCGGGGAGCTGTTTTTT. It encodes CASSPQGNTGELFF.

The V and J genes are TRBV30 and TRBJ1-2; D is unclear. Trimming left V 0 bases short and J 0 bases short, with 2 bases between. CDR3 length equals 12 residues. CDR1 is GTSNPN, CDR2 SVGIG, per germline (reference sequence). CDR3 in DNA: TGTGCCTGGAGTGTTACTAACTATGGCTACACCTTC. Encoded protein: CAWSVTNYGYTF.